This TCR beta chain comes out of a study of T cells in Graves' hyperthyroidism and ophthalmopathy. Study conclusions and caveats: Also found in blood were most expanded thyroid clonotypes above 0.001. Ophthalmopathy was distinguished from stable hyperthyroidism by 13 V-J signatures.

This clonotype was seen repeatedly, ten times or more. Its specificity is not known. This CDR3 contains 14 residues. Between the trimmed V and J ends, which lost 5 bases and 2 bases, there was a span of 13 bases. Per the germline V gene, CDR1 is MDHEN and CDR2 is SYDVKM. TCR beta CDR3 sequences were amplified from RNA transcripts. Carried out on the TCR CDR3, a first-round RT-PCR used the HTBI primer set. Each CDR3 protein gets one entry after TCRdb re-called the multiplex PCR reads with MiXCR. The table has about 420,000 distinct CDR3 sequences, approximately 14% seen once. Uncontrolled infection, other autoimmune disease, pregnancy or lactation excluded patients. Every diagnosis used clinical symptoms, serum thyroxine and TRAb, thyroid ultrasound and orbital computed tomography.

The genes are TRBV28 and TRBJ2-7; the D gene is possibly TRBD1 (8 bases). Material: blood. This receptor was obtained from a woman between 18 and 29 years old with Graves' hyperthyroidism. CDR3 nucleotide sequence: TGTGCCAGCAGTATAACAGGGGGGGCCTACGAGCAGTACTTC. Its protein is CASSITGGAYEQYF.